The subject of this entry is one TCR beta chain. The data are from a study of shared clonotypes between healthy human individuals. On the study more broadly: The donor pool was made up of a couple of women and three men aged 18 to 49.

CDR1 and CDR2 from the germline V gene are SGHDT and YYEEEE. V lost 4 bases and J 1 base, leaving 14 bases between the germline ends. This CDR3 spans 16 amino acids. Sequencing was performed with immunoSEQ multiplex PCR; in TCRdb, only in-frame clones are kept and a portion is missing. The sample records some 1.5 million clones, around 98% being singletons. The clonotype was recovered from a man between 25 and 39 years old in good health. This rearrangement joins TRBV5-6 to TRBJ2-2, with a weak D call TRBD1 (6 bases). Material for sequencing was naive CD4+ T cells sorted from blood. Stated subset: CD45RA+ positively selected. In DNA form, the CDR3 reads TGTGCCAGCAGCCTGTTGACAGGAGGGAACACCGGGGAGCTGTTTTTT. Translation: CASSLLTGGNTGELFF.